A single sample is the source of the 29 T cell receptor beta chains below, sequenced in a study of T cells in Graves' hyperthyroidism and ophthalmopathy. RNA transcripts provided the source from which TCR beta CDR3 regions were amplified. RT-PCR in the first round (using the HTBI primer set) targeted the TCR CDR3. In TCRdb, the multiplex PCR reads were re-called with MiXCR into one record per CDR3 protein. The data contain around 250,000 distinct CDR3 sequences, 15% to 20% of them seen just once; the ten biggest clones take up more than 25%. Source material: blood. The receptors stem from a woman between 18 and 29 years old with Graves' ophthalmopathy.

V gene TRBV7-6 combines with J gene TRBJ1-2; D remains ambiguous. Trimming stripped 2 bases from V and 7 bases from J, with 29 bases between. Germline CDR1 reads SGHVS; CDR2 reads FNYEAQ. The CDR3 consists of 19 residues. This CDR3 is CASSLWVFLWFGRRGGYTF. The CDR3 DNA follows: TGTGCCAGCAGCTTATGGGTCTTTTTGTGGTTCGGCAGACGTGGTGGCTACACCTTC.

This clonotype was recorded at least ten times. This chain connects TRBV6-5 to TRBJ2-7; D may be TRBD2 (7 bases). Germline V CDR1 and CDR2: MNHEY, SVGAGI. This CDR3 has 14 residues. The V and J ends lost 2 bases and 2 bases respectively, with 10 bases between them. The CDR3 DNA follows: TGTGCCAGCAGTTACGTCGGGGGGCCCTACGAGCAGTACTTC. Translation gives CASSYVGGPYEQYF.

This clonotype was counted a few times. This sequence may be a read error, since a much larger clone differs from it by one base. This CDR3 is CASSPDGGRNEQYF. Written as DNA, the CDR3 is TGTGCCAGCAGCCCCGACGGGGGTCGGAACGAGCAGTACTTC. The chain joins TRBV27 to TRBJ2-7; a possible D gene is TRBD2 (6 bases). There are 14 residues in the CDR3. With 6 bases removed from V and 5 bases from J, the gap between germline ends came to 17 bases. Germline V gene lookup returns CDR1 MNHEY and CDR2 SMNVEV (reference sequence).

This clonotype was seen ten or more times. The V gene is TRBV6-1, the J gene TRBJ1-2; 7 bases align to TRBD1. The trim removed 11 bases at V and 8 bases at J, leaving 8 bases unmatched. The CDR3 runs 11 residues. The germline V gene has CDR1 MNHNS and CDR2 SASEGT. The CDR3 coding sequence is TGTGCCTTTAGACAGGGTCGCGGCTACACCTTC. It specifies CAFRQGRGYTF.

In its sample, this clonotype was seen many times. The chain is built from TRBV9 and TRBJ1-1; maybe TRBD1 (5 bases). The ends were cut back, 0 bases at V and 4 bases at J, with 19 bases in the middle. CDR3 length: 17 amino acids. Germline CDR1 is SGDLS and CDR2 is YYNGEE. The CDR3 reads CASSVEGTVGVATEAFF. The CDR3 nucleotides read TGTGCCAGCAGCGTAGAAGGAACGGTAGGGGTGGCCACTGAAGCTTTCTTT.

At least ten counts were recorded for this clonotype. V and J are TRBV28 and TRBJ2-1; D perhaps matches TRBD2 (6 bases). The CDR3 spans 15 residues. Trimming left V 6 bases short and J 4 bases short, with 16 bases between. Germline V gene data show CDR1 as MDHEN and CDR2 as SYDVKM. DNA of the CDR3: TGTGCCAGCAGCCGACGGCGGGGCCTATACAATGAGCAGTTCTTC. This translates into CASSRRRGLYNEQFF.

This clonotype was observed many times. The chain has TRBV20-1 and TRBJ1-2; D is uncertain. Germline V gives CDR1 DFQATT, CDR2 SNEGSKA (reference sequence). V was clipped by 8 bases and J by 0 bases, with 22 bases between them. The CDR3 sequence is 16 residues long. The CDR3 region has the DNA TGCAGTTACCGCCTCGGCGGCGGACCTACTAACTATGGCTACACCTTC. This encodes CSYRLGGGPTNYGYTF.

The chain couples TRBV15 to TRBJ2-1, with 14 positions matching TRBD2. Germline V gene sequence: CDR1 LNHNV, CDR2 YYDKDF (reference sequence). The CDR3 runs to 16 residues. Germline trimming cut 5 bases from V and 7 bases from J; bases unmatched to any gene: 7. In DNA, the CDR3 is TGTGCCACCAGCGTGGGACTAGCGGGAGTATCAAATGAGCAGTTCTTC. It specifies CATSVGLAGVSNEQFF. The complete variable domain, with remaining parts taken from reference TRBV15 and TRBJ2-1, reads DAMVIQNPRYQVTQFGKPVTLSCSQTLNHNVMYWYQQKSSQAPKLLFHYYDKDFNNEADTPDNFQSRRPNTSFCFLDIRSPGLGDTAMYLCATSVGLAGVSNEQFFGPGTRLTVL.

This clonotype was detected ten times or more. The chain uses TRBV12-5 and TRBJ1-4, with TRBD1 identical over 7 bases. The CDR3 spans 17 residues. The germline CDR1 and CDR2 sequences are LGHNT and FRNRAP. V dropped 3 bases and J dropped 3; count of bases not matched to a gene: 10. Here the CDR3 DNA reads TGTGCTAGTGGTTTTCAGGGGGGCCATTCGGCTAATGAAAAACTGTTTTTT. Its protein is CASGFQGGHSANEKLFF.

The J gene is TRBJ1-1, the V gene TRBV5-1, with unresolved D. The CDR3 loop spans 16 amino acids. Germline-derived CDR1 and CDR2 are SGHRS and YFSETQ. Trimming shortened V by 0 bases and J by 3 bases, and 15 bases separated the two germline ends. CDR3 in DNA: TGCGCCAGCAGCTTGGGCGATGACGGGGAGGACACTGAAGCTTTCTTT. Amino acids: CASSLGDDGEDTEAFF.

J is TRBJ2-7 and V is TRBV27; 12 bases align to TRBD2. Losses at the gene ends were 6 bases for V and 5 bases for J; bases not matched to a gene: 8. Germline CDR1 MNHEY, CDR2 SMNVEV (reference sequence). The CDR3 is made up of 15 amino acids. CDR3 protein: CASRTTPSGGDEQYF. The CDR3 region has the DNA TGTGCCAGCAGGACTACCCCTAGCGGGGGGGACGAGCAGTACTTC.

This clonotype was recorded at least ten times. The genes are TRBV6-2 or TRBV6-3 and TRBJ2-3; 7 nucleotides agree with TRBD2. The CDR3 spans 19 residues. V dropped 2 bases and J dropped 6; count of bases not matched to a gene: 20. Germline V gene data show CDR1 as MNHEY and CDR2 as SVGEGT. The CDR3 region has the DNA TGTGCCAGCAGTTACACTCCTAGGGTTAGCGGGTCCCCGTGGGATACGCAGTATTTT. Amino acid sequence: CASSYTPRVSGSPWDTQYF.

In this sample, this clonotype turned up many times. This chain connects TRBV20-1 to TRBJ1-2; TRBD1 aligns across 9 bases. Germline CDR1 is DFQATT and CDR2 is SNEGSKA (reference sequence). This CDR3 has 13 residues. The V segment lost 3 bases and the J segment 5 bases; nucleotides outside the gene matches: 4. DNA of the CDR3: TGCAGTGCTAGCCGGGGACAGGGTTATGGCTACACCTTC. Amino acid sequence: CSASRGQGYGYTF.

This clonotype was counted at least ten times. V is TRBV6-2 or TRBV6-3 and J is TRBJ2-6; a weak D match, TRBD1 (6 bases). Germline V lookup: CDR1 MNHEY, CDR2 SVGEGT. The CDR3 consists of 19 residues. V lost 0 bases, J lost 3 bases, and 18 bases lay in between. The CDR3 sequence is CASSYSWTDVGFGANVLTF. The CDR3, as DNA: TGTGCCAGCAGTTACTCATGGACAGATGTTGGGTTTGGGGCCAACGTCCTGACTTTC.

This clonotype was picked up many times. J is TRBJ1-5 and V is TRBV6-2 or TRBV6-3; 7 nucleotides line up with TRBD1. The CDR3 spans 14 residues. Per the germline V gene, CDR1 is MNHEY and CDR2 is SVGEGT. With V trimmed by 6 bases and J by 5 bases, 7 bases remained unmatched. The CDR3 sequence: CASRSRGTYQPQHF. The CDR3 DNA reads as TGTGCCAGCAGAAGCAGGGGGACCTATCAGCCCCAGCATTTT.

The V gene is TRBV3-1, the J gene TRBJ2-7, with D perhaps matching TRBD1 or TRBD2 (5 bases each). Trimming cost V 3 bases and J 3 bases, with 15 bases left between them. CDR1 and CDR2 from the germline V gene are LGHDT and YNNKEL (reference sequence). The CDR3 is made up of 15 amino acids. DNA for the CDR3: TGTGCCAGCAGCCACGGGACGGGAACTTTCTACGAGCAGTACTTC. Residues: CASSHGTGTFYEQYF.

This clonotype was recorded many times. The chain is built from TRBV3-1 and TRBJ1-1; D remains unclear. There are 13 residues in the CDR3. V dropped 6 bases and J dropped 7 bases, with 15 bases sitting between them. Germline lookup yields CDR1 LGHDT and CDR2 YNNKEL (reference sequence). The CDR3 nucleotides read TGTGCCAGCAGTCAGTCCCCAGACCGTGAAGCTTTCTTT. Translating gives CASSQSPDREAFF.

This clonotype has a count of ten or more. For the CDR3, the DNA is TGTGCCAGCAGCCAAAACAGGGTTGGTACTGAAGCTTTCTTT. This encodes CASSQNRVGTEAFF. The chain combines TRBV3-1 with TRBJ1-1; tentative D call: TRBD1 (6 bases). This CDR3 is 14 amino acids long. Germline V gives CDR1 LGHDT, CDR2 YNNKEL (reference sequence). V lost 2 bases, J lost 5 bases, and 12 bases lay in between.

This clonotype was observed many times. The gene calls are TRBV20-1 and TRBJ2-1, with 9 nucleotides matching TRBD2. CDR1 is DFQATT, CDR2 SNEGSKA, per germline (reference sequence). Germline trimming cut 2 bases from V and 6 bases from J; bases unmatched to any gene: 5. The CDR3 is 14 amino acids. CDR3 in DNA: TGCAGTGCTAGAAGTAGCGGGAGTTTCAATGAGCAGTTCTTC. It is translated as CSARSSGSFNEQFF.

This clonotype was counted many times. This chain uses TRBV12-3 or TRBV12-4 with TRBJ1-1; TRBD1 aligns across 8 bases. Trimming at V came to 5 bases and at J to 1 base, leaving 12 bases not matched to a gene. The CDR3 is 17 residues long. CDR3 nucleotides: TGTGCCAGCAGTGGGGACAGGAAAAAAGATGGGAACACTGAAGCTTTCTTT. It codes for CASSGDRKKDGNTEAFF.

This clonotype was observed a handful of times. The chain couples TRBV7-6 to TRBJ2-7, with TRBD1 matching over 9 bases. Germline V lookup: CDR1 SGHVS, CDR2 FNYEAQ. The V gene end was trimmed by 7 bases and the J gene end by 4 bases; junction bases not matched to a gene: 8. The CDR3 has 14 amino acids. CDR3 amino acids: CASTIPGQGYEQYF. CDR3 bases: TGTGCCAGCACTATTCCGGGACAGGGATACGAGCAGTACTTC.

This clonotype was picked up many times. This chain connects TRBV7-8 to TRBJ1-5; D gene unclear. The CDR3 loop spans 13 amino acids. CDR1 is SGHVS and CDR2 is FQNEAQ in the germline V gene. V lost 5 bases, J lost 8 bases, and 13 bases lay in between. The CDR3 coding sequence is TGTGCCAGCAGCCTACTATTGGTTAAGCCCCAGCATTTT. It translates to CASSLLLVKPQHF. Using reference TRBV7-8 and TRBJ1-5 for the parts outside the CDR3, the full variable domain is GAGVSQSPRYKVAKRGQDVALRCDPISGHVSLFWYQQALGQGPEFLTYFQNEAQLDKSGLPSDRFFAERPEGSVSTLKIQRTQQEDSAVYLCASSLLLVKPQHFGDGTRLSIL.

Ten or more counts support this clonotype. The V and J genes are TRBV20-1 and TRBJ1-2, with D hard to call. The germline V gene encodes CDR1 DFQATT and CDR2 SNEGSKA (reference sequence). V was pared by 0 bases and J by 4 bases, with 9 bases between. The length of the CDR3 is 13 residues. CDR3 in DNA: TGCAGTGCTAGAGATCGAATCAGCTATGGCTACACCTTC. Translated, it gives CSARDRISYGYTF.

This clonotype was counted many times. The chain is built from TRBV29-1 and TRBJ2-5; tentatively, D is TRBD1 (5 bases). The CDR3 loop spans 12 amino acids. Per the germline V gene, CDR1 is SQVTM and CDR2 is ANQGSEA. V was shortened by 7 bases and J by 5 bases, with 14 bases between the two germline ends. This chain's CDR3 is CSAIRDRETQYF. CDR3 in DNA: TGCAGCGCAATCAGGGATCGGGAGACCCAGTACTTC.

The J gene is TRBJ2-3, the V gene TRBV13; 11 nucleotides match TRBD2. Unmatched junction bases numbered 10, after V lost 6 bases and J lost 2 bases. Germline V gene lookup returns CDR1 PRHDT and CDR2 FYEKMQ (reference sequence). The CDR3 is made up of 17 amino acids. This CDR3 reads CASSEASGGTNTDTQYF. The DNA for the CDR3 is TGTGCCAGCAGTGAGGCTAGCGGGGGGACCAACACAGATACGCAGTATTTT.

About this clonotype: This may be a read error, as it is one base from a much larger clone. The chain employs TRBV7-2 and TRBJ2-5; 7 bases are a match to TRBD2. Per the germline V gene, CDR1 is SGHTA and CDR2 is FQGNSA. The CDR3 runs to 13 residues. Trimming cost V 4 bases and J 9 bases; bases outside gene matches: 8. CDR3 coding DNA: TGTACCAGCAGCTCGGCTAGCGGTTGGGCCCAGTACTTC. This codes for CTSSSASGWAQYF.

Many counts were recorded for this clonotype. The J gene is TRBJ2-3, the V gene TRBV9; possibly TRBD2 for D (6 bases). The germline V gene encodes CDR1 SGDLS and CDR2 YYNGEE. The CDR3 extends over 15 amino acids. Trimming removed 1 base from V and 4 bases from J, with 13 bases in between. The CDR3 DNA reads TGTGCCAGCAGCGTACGTCCTAGCGAAGCAGATACGCAGTATTTT. Translating gives CASSVRPSEADTQYF. The entire variable domain, with the rest obtained from reference TRBV9 and TRBJ2-3, is as follows: DSGVTQTPKHLITATGQRVTLRCSPRSGDLSVYWYQQSLDQGLQFLIQYYNGEERAKGNILERFSAQQFPDLHSELNLSSLELGDSALYFCASSVRPSEADTQYFGPGTRLTVL.

In its sample, this clonotype was seen many times. This chain joins TRBV2 and TRBJ1-5; D remains unclear. Trimming shortened V by 3 bases and J by 6 bases, and 12 bases separated the two germline ends. The germline CDR1 and CDR2 sequences are SNHLY and FYNNEI. The CDR3 sequence is 14 residues long. The CDR3 DNA reads as TGTGCCAGCAGTGATTTCGCGATGAGTCAGCCCCAGCATTTT. Protein: CASSDFAMSQPQHF.

A word on this clonotype: It may be a read error: a sequence one base away is much more abundant. This rearrangement joins TRBV25-1 to TRBJ1-1; D remains ambiguous. CDR3 length: 13 residues. From germline, CDR1 is MGHDK and CDR2 SYGVNS. CDR3 in amino acids: CVSSEYGNTEAFF. The CDR3 DNA follows: TGTGTCAGCAGTGAATATGGGAACACTGAAGCTTTCTTT.